A single sample is the source of the 9 T cell receptor beta chains below, sequenced in a study of blood T cell repertoires in COVID-19 (dated by TCRdb to 2020 to 2022). The library relied on the immunoSEQ multiplex PCR assay. What TCRdb holds here is the immuneACCESS table cut down to in-frame rearrangements. Part of the clones is not present; checked against another copy, under half of the missing clones reflect an unresolved V gene, and the others are unexplained. Across this sample there are under 200,000 clones, with roughly 93% seen only once. The biggest ten clones account for approximately 5% of the sample. Sequencing input: peripheral blood. These receptors were taken from a man aged 18 to 35 with COVID-19, enrolled during active disease.

The CDR3: CSVYKSDRKSSYEQYF. In DNA form, the CDR3 reads TGCAGCGTTTACAAGTCGGACAGGAAGAGCTCCTACGAGCAGTACTTC. This chain uses TRBV29-1 with TRBJ2-7; 7 bases are shared with TRBD1. From germline, CDR1 is SQVTM and CDR2 ANQGSEA. The CDR3 has 16 amino acids. V gave up 5 bases and J gave up 0 bases; unmatched junction bases: 13.

This chain uses TRBV4-1 with TRBJ2-7; D is unresolved. In germline, CDR1 is MGHRA, CDR2 YSYEKL. The CDR3 runs 11 residues. Trimming took 5 bases from V and 6 from J, leaving 8 bases between them. In DNA form, the CDR3 reads TGCGCCAGCAGCTTCGGTCTCGAGCAGTACTTC. The encoded protein is CASSFGLEQYF.

The count of this clone is one. The V and J genes are TRBV29-1 and TRBJ1-2; 7 bases agree with TRBD1. Germline V gene data show CDR1 as SQVTM and CDR2 as ANQGSEA. After removal of 5 bases from V and 14 bases from J, the junction contained 11 bases not matched to a gene. CDR3 length: 11 amino acids. CDR3 in DNA: TGCAGCGTTAGGGACAGCGGGCTAGAAACCTTC. Protein product: CSVRDSGLETF.

The chain combines TRBV4-2 with TRBJ2-7; D perhaps matches TRBD1 (6 bases). V was clipped by 0 bases and J by 2 bases, with 11 bases between them. The CDR3 length is 15 residues. In germline, CDR1 is LGHNA, CDR2 YNFKEQ. The CDR3 nucleotides read TGTGCCAGCAGCCAAGACAGGGCAGGGGCCTACGAGCAGTACTTC. Its protein product is CASSQDRAGAYEQYF.

V is TRBV27 and J is TRBJ2-1; 12 bases agree with TRBD2. Trimming took 5 bases from V and 9 from J; bases not matched to a gene: 14. The germline V gene has CDR1 MNHEY and CDR2 SMNVEV (reference sequence). This CDR3 is 17 amino acids long. The CDR3 sequence is CASSPLASGRAGSEQFF. DNA of the CDR3: TGTGCCAGCAGTCCCCTAGCTAGCGGGAGGGCCGGTAGTGAGCAGTTCTTC.

The rearrangement joins TRBV5-1 to TRBJ2-2; D not certain. The CDR3 is made up of 14 amino acids. Germline CDR1 SGHRS, CDR2 YFSETQ. Trimming removed 0 bases from V and 6 bases from J, with 9 bases in between. Written as DNA, the CDR3 is TGCGCCAGCAGCTTGGCCATTGAGGCCGGGGAGCTGTTTTTT. This translates into CASSLAIEAGELFF.

Of note for this clone: Other DNA sequences in the sample encode the same CDR3. The chain has TRBV27 and TRBJ1-2, with TRBD1 as a possible D gene (5 bases). Trimming pared 2 bases from V and 5 bases from J, leaving 6 bases between. Germline V CDR1 and CDR2: MNHEY, SMNVEV (reference sequence). This CDR3 spans 12 amino acids. The DNA for the CDR3 is TGTGCCAGCAGTTTAAGGGGTTATGGCTACACCTTC. This sequence encodes CASSLRGYGYTF.

The chain recombines TRBV4-3 with TRBJ2-7; no clear D. The CDR3 length is 15 residues. V was trimmed by 0 bases and J by 2 bases, leaving 11 bases between them. Germline-derived CDR1 and CDR2 are LGHNA and YSLEER. The CDR3 is CASSQDGVIPYEQYF. The CDR3 bases are TGCGCCAGCAGCCAAGACGGTGTTATCCCCTACGAGCAGTACTTC.

The CDR3, as DNA: TGCGCCAGCAGCCTACTCGGTGGGGTACTCGGGAGAGGTGCAGATACGCAGTATTTT. This translates into CASSLLGGVLGRGADTQYF. This chain links TRBV5-1 with TRBJ2-3; D possibly corresponds to TRBD2 (6 bases). Germline CDR1 is SGHRS and CDR2 is YFSETQ. The CDR3 has 19 residues. Between the trimmed V and J ends, which lost 4 bases and 4 bases, there was a span of 28 bases.